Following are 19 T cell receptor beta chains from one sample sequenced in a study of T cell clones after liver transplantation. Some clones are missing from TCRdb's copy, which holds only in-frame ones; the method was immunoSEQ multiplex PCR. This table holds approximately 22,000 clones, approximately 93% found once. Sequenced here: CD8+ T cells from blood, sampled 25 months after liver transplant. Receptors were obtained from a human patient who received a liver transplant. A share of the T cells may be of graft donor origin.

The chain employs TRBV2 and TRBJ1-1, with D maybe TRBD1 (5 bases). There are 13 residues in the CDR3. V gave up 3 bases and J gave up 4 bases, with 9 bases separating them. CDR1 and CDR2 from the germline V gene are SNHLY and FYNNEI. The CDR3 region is CASSDWGVTEAFF. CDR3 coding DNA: TGTGCCAGCAGTGATTGGGGGGTCACTGAAGCTTTCTTT.

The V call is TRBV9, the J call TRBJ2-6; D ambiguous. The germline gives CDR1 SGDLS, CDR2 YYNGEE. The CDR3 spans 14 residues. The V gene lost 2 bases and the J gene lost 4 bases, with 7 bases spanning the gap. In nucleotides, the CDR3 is TGTGCCAGCAGCGTTGAGGCGGGGGCCAACGTCCTGACTTTC. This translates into CASSVEAGANVLTF.

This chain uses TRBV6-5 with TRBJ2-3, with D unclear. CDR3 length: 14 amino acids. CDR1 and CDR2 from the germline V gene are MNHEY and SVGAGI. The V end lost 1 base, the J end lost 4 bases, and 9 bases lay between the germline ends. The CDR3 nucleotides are TGTGCCAGCAGTTACTTGGCGAGCGCAGATACGCAGTATTTT. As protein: CASSYLASADTQYF.

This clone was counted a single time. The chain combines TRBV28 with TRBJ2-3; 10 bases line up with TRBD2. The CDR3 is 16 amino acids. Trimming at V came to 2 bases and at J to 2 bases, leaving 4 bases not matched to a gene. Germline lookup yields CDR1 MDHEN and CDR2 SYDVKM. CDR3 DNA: TGTGCCAGCAGTTTACGTCTAGCGGGAGTCACAGATACGCAGTATTTT. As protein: CASSLRLAGVTDTQYF.

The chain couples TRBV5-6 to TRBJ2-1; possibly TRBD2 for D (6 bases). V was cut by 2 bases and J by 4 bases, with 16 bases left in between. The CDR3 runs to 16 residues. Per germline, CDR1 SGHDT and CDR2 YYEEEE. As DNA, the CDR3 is TGTGCCAGCAGCTTATTGGAGGGCGGGGTTTACAATGAGCAGTTCTTC. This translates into CASSLLEGGVYNEQFF.

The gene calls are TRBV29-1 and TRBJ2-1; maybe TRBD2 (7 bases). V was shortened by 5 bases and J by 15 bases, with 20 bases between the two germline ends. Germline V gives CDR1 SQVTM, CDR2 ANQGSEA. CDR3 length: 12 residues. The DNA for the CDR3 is TGCAGCGTTTCAACCGGGGGGCCTACCAGGTTCTTC. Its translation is CSVSTGGPTRFF.

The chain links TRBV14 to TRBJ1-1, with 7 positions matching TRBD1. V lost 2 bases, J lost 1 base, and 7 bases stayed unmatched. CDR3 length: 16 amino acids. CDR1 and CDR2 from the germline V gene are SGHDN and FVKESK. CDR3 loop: CASSQTGQTTNTEAFF. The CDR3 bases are TGTGCCAGCAGCCAAACGGGACAGACTACGAACACTGAAGCTTTCTTT.

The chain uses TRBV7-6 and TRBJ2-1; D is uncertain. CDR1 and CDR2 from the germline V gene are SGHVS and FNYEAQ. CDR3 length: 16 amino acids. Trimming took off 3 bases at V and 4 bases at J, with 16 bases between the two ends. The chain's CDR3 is CASSLAPGPRYNEQFF. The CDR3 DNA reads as TGTGCCAGCAGCTTGGCACCAGGTCCGAGATACAATGAGCAGTTCTTC.

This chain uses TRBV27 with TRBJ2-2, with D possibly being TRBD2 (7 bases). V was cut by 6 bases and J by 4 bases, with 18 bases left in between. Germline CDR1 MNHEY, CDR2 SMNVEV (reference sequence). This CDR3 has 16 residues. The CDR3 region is CASSWGAGEVTGELFF. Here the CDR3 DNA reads TGTGCCAGCAGCTGGGGGGCGGGAGAAGTCACCGGGGAGCTGTTTTTT.

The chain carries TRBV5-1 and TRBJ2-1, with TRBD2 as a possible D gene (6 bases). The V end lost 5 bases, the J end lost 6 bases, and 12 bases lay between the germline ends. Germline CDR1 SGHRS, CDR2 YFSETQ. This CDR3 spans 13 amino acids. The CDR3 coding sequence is TGCGCCAGCAGAGGGGAGGCACTCAATGAGCAGTTCTTC. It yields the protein CASRGEALNEQFF.

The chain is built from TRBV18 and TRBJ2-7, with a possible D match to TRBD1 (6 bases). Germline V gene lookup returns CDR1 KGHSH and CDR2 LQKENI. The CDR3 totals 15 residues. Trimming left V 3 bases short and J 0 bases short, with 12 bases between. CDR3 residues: CASSPPDRFSYEQYF. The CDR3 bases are TGTGCCAGCTCACCCCCCGACAGGTTCTCCTACGAGCAGTACTTC. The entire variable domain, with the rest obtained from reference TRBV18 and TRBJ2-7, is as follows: NAGVMQNPRHLVRRRGQEARLRCSPMKGHSHVYWYRQLPEEGLKFMVYLQKENIIDESGMPKERFSAEFPKEGPSILRIQQVVRGDSAAYFCASSPPDRFSYEQYFGPGTRLTVT.

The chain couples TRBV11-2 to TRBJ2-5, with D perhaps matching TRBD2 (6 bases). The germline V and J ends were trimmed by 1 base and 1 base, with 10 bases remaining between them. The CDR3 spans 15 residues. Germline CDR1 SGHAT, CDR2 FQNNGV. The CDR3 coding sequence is TGTGCCAGCAGCTTAGTTCGCGGGGTCCAAGAGACCCAGTACTTC. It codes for CASSLVRGVQETQYF.

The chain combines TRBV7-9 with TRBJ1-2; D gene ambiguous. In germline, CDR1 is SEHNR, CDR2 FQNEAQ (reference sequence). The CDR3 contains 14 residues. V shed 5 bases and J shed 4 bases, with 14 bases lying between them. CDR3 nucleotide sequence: TGTGCCAGCAGCCCGACGGATCGGATCTATGGCTACACCTTC. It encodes CASSPTDRIYGYTF.

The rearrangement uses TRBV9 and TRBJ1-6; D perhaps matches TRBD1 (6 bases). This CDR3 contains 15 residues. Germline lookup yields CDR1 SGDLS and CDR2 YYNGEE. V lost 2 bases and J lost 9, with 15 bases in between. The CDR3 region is CASSVTTGHSSPLHF. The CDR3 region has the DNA TGTGCCAGCAGCGTGACTACAGGGCACTCTTCACCCCTCCACTTT.

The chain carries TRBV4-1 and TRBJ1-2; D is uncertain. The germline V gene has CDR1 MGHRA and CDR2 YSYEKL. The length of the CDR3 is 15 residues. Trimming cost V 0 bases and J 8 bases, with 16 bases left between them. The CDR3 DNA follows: TGCGCCAGCAGCCAAGATCTAGGGCTCGAGGAGGGCTACACCTTC. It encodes CASSQDLGLEEGYTF.

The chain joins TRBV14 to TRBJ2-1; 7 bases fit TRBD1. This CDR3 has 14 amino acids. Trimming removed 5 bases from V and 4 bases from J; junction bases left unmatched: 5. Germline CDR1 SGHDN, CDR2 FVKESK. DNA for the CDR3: TGTGCCAGCAGCAGGACAGGTAGTTACAATGAGCAGTTCTTC. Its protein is CASSRTGSYNEQFF.

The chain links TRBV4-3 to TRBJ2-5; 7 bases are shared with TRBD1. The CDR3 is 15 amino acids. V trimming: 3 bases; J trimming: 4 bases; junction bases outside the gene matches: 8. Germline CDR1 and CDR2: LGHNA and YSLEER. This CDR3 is CASSHLTGELETQYF. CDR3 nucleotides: TGCGCCAGCAGCCACCTAACAGGGGAGTTAGAGACCCAGTACTTC.

The CDR3 protein is CASTPVTGNEQFF. The DNA of the CDR3 is TGTGCCAGCACCCCCGTAACGGGCAATGAGCAGTTCTTC. The V and J genes are TRBV28 and TRBJ2-1; D is ambiguous. V dropped 7 bases and J dropped 6 bases, with 13 bases sitting between them. Germline assignment: CDR1 MDHEN and CDR2 SYDVKM. The CDR3 spans 13 residues.

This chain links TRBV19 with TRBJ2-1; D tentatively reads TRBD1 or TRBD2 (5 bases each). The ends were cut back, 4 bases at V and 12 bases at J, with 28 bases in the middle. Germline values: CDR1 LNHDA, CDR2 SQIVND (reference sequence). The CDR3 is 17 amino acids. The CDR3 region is CASSTIGTELITMGQFF. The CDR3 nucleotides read TGTGCCAGTAGTACCATCGGGACGGAACTTATTACAATGGGGCAGTTCTTC.